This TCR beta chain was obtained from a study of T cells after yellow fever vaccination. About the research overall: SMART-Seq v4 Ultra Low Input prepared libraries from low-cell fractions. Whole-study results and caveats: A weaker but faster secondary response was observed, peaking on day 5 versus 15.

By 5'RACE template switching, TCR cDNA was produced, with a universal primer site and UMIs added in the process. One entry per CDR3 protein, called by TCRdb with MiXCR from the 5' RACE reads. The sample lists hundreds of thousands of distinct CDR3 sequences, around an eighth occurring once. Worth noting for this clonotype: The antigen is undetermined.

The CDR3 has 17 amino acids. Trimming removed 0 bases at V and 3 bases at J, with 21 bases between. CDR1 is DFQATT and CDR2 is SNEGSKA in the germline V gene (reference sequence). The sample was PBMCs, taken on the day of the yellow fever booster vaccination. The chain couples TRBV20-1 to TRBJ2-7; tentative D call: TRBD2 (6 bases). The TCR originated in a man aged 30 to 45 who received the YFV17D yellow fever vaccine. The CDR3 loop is CSARDSLGRDSNYEQYF. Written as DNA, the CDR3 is TGCAGTGCTAGAGATTCCTTGGGTCGGGACTCCAACTACGAGCAGTACTTC.